Detailed here is one T cell receptor beta chain. Its cognate antigen has yet to be identified. Base qualities are not at hand, and no much larger clone is one base apart. What the time point label conveys for this sample: week 35, safety follow-up. Each vaccine dose was 300 ug of a 20-mer mutant IDH1 peptide in Montanide, given subcutaneously with topical imiquimod. Eight vaccinations were administered to patients in weeks 1, 3, 5, 7, 11, 15, 19 and 23, corresponding to visits V03 through V10. Newly diagnosed WHO grade 3 or 4 IDH1-mutant astrocytomas showing loss of nuclear ATRX were present in the donors. The samples were drawn from NOA16, a multicentre, single-arm, open-label phase I trial in Germany that tested a mutant IDH1 peptide vaccine in humans for the first time. Genomic DNA for TCRB sequencing was isolated from EDTA blood with the DNeasy Blood and Tissue Kit. V is clipped by 2 bases and J by 2 bases, and the sequence between their germline boundaries is 6 bases long. From the cysteine up to the phenylalanine, the CDR3 has a length of 13 residues. Here the CDR3 DNA is all that survives: 39 bases in frame from base 1. The germline V gene supplies CDR1 SGHVS and CDR2 FQNEAQ.

Receptor amplification or capture employed the immunoSEQ multiplex PCR assay. Following the manufacturer's protocol, the hsTCRB Kit was used to amplify rearranged TCR beta chain sequences. TCRB libraries were sequenced on an Illumina MiSeq. The original methods were these. The kit vendor's proprietary platform handled demultiplexing, trimming and gene mapping. Held by TCRdb, this immuneACCESS table contains in-frame sequences only and omits some clones. Under half of the omission traces to an unresolved V gene where checked; the cause of the rest is unknown. V and J calls and clone size are those listed in that table; D and trimming were worked out from the DNA. The sample records tens of thousands of clones, 74% of which are singletons. About 4.9% of the sample lies in the top ten. This sample stems from a study of a mutant IDH1 vaccine in newly diagnosed glioma (dated by TCRdb to the early 2020s). For the study in its entirety: Vaccination began 4-6 weeks after radiotherapy alone, or alongside temozolomide cycles in the chemotherapy-containing groups. Visit V12 was the week-35 safety follow-up and visit V13 was the week-47 end of study. Six visits were used for peripheral blood collection: V03 (baseline), V05, V07, V10, V12 and V13. Longitudinal TCRB deep sequencing was done for about two dozen treated patients, wherever samples were available for exploratory analyses. Of the roughly 30 treated patients, around 62% were male and roughly 38% were female, and a mean age of about 37 years was recorded. Before enrollment, patients had received standard therapy of radiotherapy alone, temozolomide alone, or radiochemotherapy with temozolomide; most received the combination.

Overall study results and their limits: Changes in the top peripheral T cell clonotypes picked up by TCRB sequencing did not appear to be linked to pseudoprogression. Across multiple MHC alleles, vaccine-induced immune responses were seen in around 93% of patients. The authors noted that analyses of patient blood samples could not be reproduced because of sample limitations. PBMC samples for TCRB deep sequencing were selected based on availability.

The receptor was derived from a man in his fifties with glioma. Sequencing used PBMCs, obtained from a glioma patient whose treatment included an IDH1 peptide vaccine. The sequence is built from TRBV7-8 and TRBJ1-2, with the D gene not clear enough to name. The nucleotides are TGTGCCAGCAGCTTACTGGGAAACTATGGCTACACCTTC. Protein translation: CASSLLGNYGYTF.